This is a list of T cell receptor beta chains from one sample in a study of molecular identifiers for immune sequencing clone quantification. TCRdb redid the calling of the PCR reads with MiXCR, one entry per CDR3 protein. The sample carries hundreds of thousands of distinct CDR3 sequences, approximately 20% recorded once. Sequences were obtained from naive CD8+ T cells from blood, with Jurkat cell RNA spiked in. Receptor source: a human donor in good health. Some libraries in this study had Jurkat cell RNA spiked in. CDR3s include the opening cysteine and the closing phenylalanine or tryptophan. The D gene is left open where the match is weak. Part of the rows lack a size; the others show once, few, many or a class for expanded clones.

clone_size,j_call,v_call,d_call,cdr3_nt,cdr3_aa
many,TRBJ1-5,TRBV7-9,-,TGTGCCAGCAGCTTAGACGGTAGCAATCAGCCCCAGCATTTT,CASSLDGSNQPQHF
-,TRBJ1-5,TRBV19,TRBD1,TGTGCCAGTAGTATCGGGACAGGGTCTAATCAGCCCCAGCATTTT,CASSIGTGSNQPQHF
many,TRBJ2-7,TRBV7-9,-,TGTGCCAGCAGCTTAGTACAGGAGCAGGAGTACTTC,CASSLVQEQEYF
many,TRBJ2-7,TRBV6-2/TRBV6-3,TRBD1,TGTGCCAGCAGCCCGGGACAGATCTACGAGCAGTACTTC,CASSPGQIYEQYF
few,TRBJ2-1,TRBV7-6,-,TGTGCCAGCAGCCGAACGGGCGTCTCTGAGCAGTTCTTC,CASSRTGVSEQFF
many,TRBJ1-1,TRBV10-3,TRBD1,TGTGCCATCAGGACAGGGGGGGACACTGAAGCTTTCTTT,CAIRTGGDTEAFF
few,TRBJ2-7,TRBV29-1,-,TGCAGCGTAACCGGGATGGGGGCATACGAGCAGTACTTC,CSVTGMGAYEQYF
once,TRBJ2-2,TRBV6-2/TRBV6-3,TRBD1,TGTGCCAGCAGTTCCCCCTATTTGGACAGGGAAAGGACCGGGGAGCTGTTTTTT,CASSSPYLDRERTGELFF
many,TRBJ2-7,TRBV28,-,TGTGCCAGCAGTACCCGAGAGGGGCTCTACGAGCAGTACTTC,CASSTREGLYEQYF
many,TRBJ1-5,TRBV5-1,-,TGCGCCAGCACCAGGGACGATTATAGCAATCAGCCCCAGCATTTT,CASTRDDYSNQPQHF
many,TRBJ2-7,TRBV10-3,TRBD1,TGTGCCATCAGTGATGAGACAGGGGTCGAGCAGTACTTC,CAISDETGVEQYF
many,TRBJ2-3,TRBV6-1,TRBD2,TGTGCCAGCAGTGAGTCACTAGCGGGAGTGGAAACAGATACGCAGTATTTT,CASSESLAGVETDTQYF
many,TRBJ2-5,TRBV5-1,-,TGCGCCAGCAGCCAGGGGCCGACAGATCAAGAGACCCAGTACTTC,CASSQGPTDQETQYF
-,TRBJ1-1,TRBV10-3,-,TGTGCCAGCAACTCATACACCCAAAGGGACACTGAAGCTTTCTTT,CASNSYTQRDTEAFF
many,TRBJ2-7,TRBV27,-,TGTGCCAGCAGCCCGGGTGACGGCCTGTTGACCTACGAGCAGTACTTC,CASSPGDGLLTYEQYF
-,TRBJ2-1,TRBV27,-,TGTGCCAGCAGTCCAGACCCAGCTGGGGTCAATGAGCAGTTCTTC,CASSPDPAGVNEQFF
many,TRBJ1-1,TRBV27,TRBD1,TGTGCCAGCAGTGTTACAGGGGGCCCAACTTCTTTCTTT,CASSVTGGPTSFF
many,TRBJ1-2,TRBV4-3,-,TGCGCCAGCAGCCAAGATCCTGGGGGCAACTATGGCTACACCTTC,CASSQDPGGNYGYTF
many,TRBJ1-5,TRBV5-5,-,TGTGCCAGCAGTCGGGACACCCTTAGCAATCAGCCCCAGCATTTT,CASSRDTLSNQPQHF
many,TRBJ1-2,TRBV4-3,-,TGCGCCAGCAGCCAAGACAGGAGCACTAACTATGGCTACACCTTC,CASSQDRSTNYGYTF
many,TRBJ2-1,TRBV7-2,-,TGTGCCAGCAGCTTAGTTCTTCGGGTCACACCAGACAATGAGCAGTTCTTC,CASSLVLRVTPDNEQFF
many,TRBJ2-2,TRBV20-1,-,TGCAGTGCTAGTTTAGCGGGGGAGCTGTTTTTT,CSASLAGELFF
many,TRBJ2-1,TRBV4-1,TRBD1,TGCGCCAGCAGCCTGAAGACAGGGAGCTCCTACAATGAGCAGTTCTTC,CASSLKTGSSYNEQFF
many,TRBJ2-1,TRBV15,TRBD1,TGTGCCACCAGCACCAGACAGGGGGGTTATGAGCAGTTCTTC,CATSTRQGGYEQFF
many,TRBJ1-5,TRBV7-2,-,TGTGCCAGCAGCTTAGAAGATTATAGCAATCAGCCCCAGCATTTT,CASSLEDYSNQPQHF
many,TRBJ1-1,TRBV5-7,TRBD1,TGTGCCAGCAGCTGCCGGGACAGGAACACTGAAGCTTTCTTT,CASSCRDRNTEAFF
few,TRBJ2-2,TRBV5-1,TRBD1,TGCGCCAGCAGCATTGGACAGGGGCCCGGCGGGGAGCTGTTTTTT,CASSIGQGPGGELFF
few,TRBJ2-7,TRBV7-9,-,TGTGCCAGCAGCCCCCCCTTTTTCGGGGCGGCACCAATCCTTACCTACGAGCAGTACTTC,CASSPPFFGAAPILTYEQYF
-,TRBJ1-1,TRBV24-1,-,TGTGCCACCAGTGGTTCTGGATTCACTGAAGCTTTCTTT,CATSGSGFTEAFF
few,TRBJ1-5,TRBV20-1,-,TGCAGTGCTGGGGACGGCAATCAGCCCCAGCATTTT,CSAGDGNQPQHF
many,TRBJ2-2,TRBV3-1,-,TGTGCCAGCAGCCAAGCGGGTTCGGGAATCGGGGAGCTGTTTTTT,CASSQAGSGIGELFF
many,TRBJ2-7,TRBV28,-,TGTGCCAGCAGTCCACACAGGGTTGGGGAGCAGTACTTC,CASSPHRVGEQYF
many,TRBJ2-5,TRBV6-6,-,TGTGCCAGCAGTTCTAGAGGACTCTACCAAGAGACCCAGTACTTC,CASSSRGLYQETQYF
many,TRBJ1-5,TRBV9,-,TGTGCCAGCGGGGGAGGGGACAATCAGCCCCAGCATTTT,CASGGGDNQPQHF
many,TRBJ2-7,TRBV4-3,-,TGTGCCAGCAGCCAAGATCGGTACTACGAGCAGTACTTC,CASSQDRYYEQYF
-,TRBJ2-2,TRBV6-5,TRBD1,TGTGCCAGCGGATTTCGGGACAGCCCGAACACCGGGGAGCTGTTTTTT,CASGFRDSPNTGELFF
many,TRBJ2-5,TRBV7-2,-,TGTGCCAGCAGCTTAATTGGGGCCCGCCAGGAGACCCAGTACTTC,CASSLIGARQETQYF
few,TRBJ2-1,TRBV29-1,TRBD2,TGCAGCCTCTCCGGGACTAGCGGGAGTTGGGAGCAGTTCTTC,CSLSGTSGSWEQFF
many,TRBJ1-5,TRBV7-2,-,TGTGCCAGCAGCTCATACAACTATCAGCCCCAGCATTTT,CASSSYNYQPQHF
few,TRBJ2-5,TRBV27,TRBD2,TGTGCCAGCAGCCACCGACTAGCGAGGTTTGAAGAGACCCAGTACTTC,CASSHRLARFEETQYF
few,TRBJ2-1,TRBV19,-,TGTGCCAGTAGTGCGTCAGGGGGGTCAATGAATGAGCAGTTCTTC,CASSASGGSMNEQFF
many,TRBJ1-5,TRBV27,-,TGTGCCAGCAGTTCTTTAAGTGGCAATCAGCCCCAGCATTTT,CASSSLSGNQPQHF
many,TRBJ2-3,TRBV21-1,-,TGTGCCAGCAGCACAGATAGCGGGGGCAGCGGGGATACGCAGTATTTT,CASSTDSGGSGDTQYF
-,TRBJ1-2,TRBV7-9,-,TGTGCCAGCAGCTCAACCGTGGGGAAAGCTAACTATGGCTACACCTTC,CASSSTVGKANYGYTF
many,TRBJ2-7,TRBV7-2,TRBD2,TGTGCCAGCAGCATGGGACTAGCGGGGCCCTACGAGCAGTACTTC,CASSMGLAGPYEQYF
many,TRBJ2-3,TRBV11-2,-,TGTGCCAGCAGCTTAGGTGGAACTAGCACAGATACGCAGTATTTT,CASSLGGTSTDTQYF
many,TRBJ2-4,TRBV5-1,-,TGCGCCAGCAGCCCCATTGGGGGAGGCCCAAACATTCAGTACTTC,CASSPIGGGPNIQYF
-,TRBJ2-5,TRBV11-2,TRBD2,TGTGCCAGCAGCTTTCCCGGGACTAGCGGGGGGCCACTGGTCTTC,CASSFPGTSGGPLVF
many,TRBJ1-1,TRBV3-1,TRBD1,TGTGCCAGCAGCCCGGGACCCCTAGCCGGGACAGTAAACACTGAAGCTTTCTTT,CASSPGPLAGTVNTEAFF
-,TRBJ2-7,TRBV7-6,TRBD1,TGTGCCAGCAGCTTAGACAGGGGGCAGAGGTTCGACGAGCAGTACTTC,CASSLDRGQRFDEQYF
-,TRBJ2-5,TRBV12-3/TRBV12-4,-,TGTGCCAGCAGTTCATGGACAGCCCAAGAGACCCAGTACTTC,CASSSWTAQETQYF
many,TRBJ2-1,TRBV4-3,TRBD2,TGCGCCAGCAGCCAAGAACCTAGCGGGGCCTCCTACAATGAGCAGTTCTTC,CASSQEPSGASYNEQFF
few,TRBJ2-1,TRBV5-6,-,TGTGCCAGCAGTCAATCCGAGTGGAATGAGCAGTTCTTC,CASSQSEWNEQFF
many,TRBJ2-3,TRBV6-2/TRBV6-3,-,TGTGCCAGCAGTTACCCTGGTCCAGATACGCAGTATTTT,CASSYPGPDTQYF
many,TRBJ2-3,TRBV13,-,TGTGCCAGCAGCTACGACAACCGAGTCGCTTTT,CASSYDNRVAF
few,TRBJ2-1,TRBV4-3,-,TGCGCCAGCAGCTCCGGGACACGGACGAAGAATGAGCAGTTCTTC,CASSSGTRTKNEQFF
many,TRBJ2-6,TRBV5-4,-,TGTGCCAGCAGCGTGAGGACAGAAATCAATGGGGCCAACGTCCTGACTTTC,CASSVRTEINGANVLTF